A selection of T cell receptor beta chains follows, all from one sample in a study of blood T cell repertoires in COVID-19. Libraries were prepared by immunoSEQ multiplex PCR; TCRdb keeps only in-frame clonotypes and omits some of them. The repertoire holds about 230,000 clones, with more than 75% as singletons. Material: peripheral blood. Receptors originate from a man aged 50-59 years with COVID-19, enrolled during active disease. CDR3s include the opening cysteine and the closing phenylalanine or tryptophan. The D gene is left open where the match is weak. Size is stated for part of the rows, as once, few or many counts, or as a class when the clone is expanded.

v_gene: TRBV9; d_gene: NA; abundance: NA; j_gene: TRBJ1-2; CDR3nt: TGTGCCAGCAGCGTAGTTCCCGGCGAGGATGGCTACACCTTC; CDR3aa: CASSVVPGEDGYTF
v_gene: TRBV28; d_gene: TRBD1; abundance: NA; j_gene: TRBJ2-2; CDR3nt: TGTGCCAGCAGTCCTCCGGGACAGGGTTCCGGGGAGCTGTTTTTT; CDR3aa: CASSPPGQGSGELFF
v_gene: TRBV19; d_gene: NA; abundance: NA; j_gene: TRBJ2-2; CDR3nt: TGTGCCAGTAGTCCCGCCGGGACACCGGGGCTCACCGGGGAGCTGTTTTTT; CDR3aa: CASSPAGTPGLTGELFF
v_gene: TRBV18; d_gene: NA; abundance: NA; j_gene: TRBJ1-1; CDR3nt: TGTGCCAGCTCTACCGGCAGGGGCACTGAAGCTTTCTTT; CDR3aa: CASSTGRGTEAFF
v_gene: TRBV30; d_gene: TRBD2; abundance: NA; j_gene: TRBJ2-2; CDR3nt: TGTGCCTGCCGGGGGACTAGCGAGAACACCGGGGAGCTGTTTTTT; CDR3aa: CACRGTSENTGELFF
v_gene: TRBV15; d_gene: NA; abundance: NA; j_gene: TRBJ1-1; CDR3nt: TGTGCCACCAGCAGAGAGATAGTGAACACTGAAGCTTTCTTT; CDR3aa: CATSREIVNTEAFF
v_gene: TRBV9; d_gene: NA; abundance: once; j_gene: TRBJ1-1; CDR3nt: TGTGCCAGCAGCGTAGATTGGGGCGACCAAGCTTTCTTT; CDR3aa: CASSVDWGDQAFF
v_gene: TRBV23-1; d_gene: NA; abundance: NA; j_gene: TRBJ2-1; CDR3nt: TGCGCCAGCAGTCACCCTGGGACACGCTCCTACAATGAGCAGTTCTTC; CDR3aa: CASSHPGTRSYNEQFF
v_gene: TRBV10-3; d_gene: TRBD2; abundance: NA; j_gene: TRBJ2-5; CDR3nt: TGTGCCATCAGTACGACTAGCGGGGGGAGTGAGACCCAGTACTTC; CDR3aa: CAISTTSGGSETQYF
v_gene: TRBV4-1; d_gene: NA; abundance: NA; j_gene: TRBJ2-2; CDR3nt: TGCGCCAGCAGCCAAGAAGCAGGACCTCAGGGTGGGACCGGGGAGCTGTTTTTT; CDR3aa: CASSQEAGPQGGTGELFF
v_gene: TRBV4-1; d_gene: NA; abundance: NA; j_gene: TRBJ1-4; CDR3nt: TGCGCCAGCAGCCAAAATCGGGACAACAAACTGTTTTTT; CDR3aa: CASSQNRDNKLFF
v_gene: TRBV7-3; d_gene: TRBD1; abundance: NA; j_gene: TRBJ2-1; CDR3nt: TGTGCCAGCAGCTCACAGGGGGATGAGCAGTTCTTC; CDR3aa: CASSSQGDEQFF
v_gene: TRBV14; d_gene: NA; abundance: NA; j_gene: TRBJ2-7; CDR3nt: TGTGCCAGCAGCCAAGAACGGGTATCCGAGCAGTACTTC; CDR3aa: CASSQERVSEQYF
v_gene: TRBV5-6; d_gene: NA; abundance: NA; j_gene: TRBJ2-7; CDR3nt: TGTGCCAGCAGCATACGACACACCTACGAGCAGTACTTC; CDR3aa: CASSIRHTYEQYF
v_gene: TRBV7-2; d_gene: NA; abundance: NA; j_gene: TRBJ1-1; CDR3nt: TGTGCCAGCAGCTTTGATCAGGGCAGAGACACTGAAGCTTTCTTT; CDR3aa: CASSFDQGRDTEAFF
v_gene: TRBV6-1; d_gene: NA; abundance: few; j_gene: TRBJ1-5; CDR3nt: TGTGCCAGCAGTGAAAGTGAGGGTTCAGGACAGCCCCAGCATTTT; CDR3aa: CASSESEGSGQPQHF
v_gene: TRBV7-9; d_gene: NA; abundance: NA; j_gene: TRBJ2-7; CDR3nt: TGTGCCAGCAGCTTGGAGACCTCGAGTTACGAGCAGTACTTC; CDR3aa: CASSLETSSYEQYF
v_gene: TRBV5-1; d_gene: TRBD2; abundance: NA; j_gene: TRBJ2-3; CDR3nt: TGCGCCAGCAGCTTGGCCTCTAGCGGGAGATTTACAGATACGCAGTATTTT; CDR3aa: CASSLASSGRFTDTQYF
v_gene: TRBV6-2/TRBV6-3; d_gene: NA; abundance: NA; j_gene: TRBJ2-7; CDR3nt: TGTGCCAGCAGTGAGGGGGTTGAGCAGTACTTC; CDR3aa: CASSEGVEQYF
v_gene: TRBV29-1; d_gene: NA; abundance: few; j_gene: TRBJ2-7; CDR3nt: TGCAGCGTTGTCACAGTCATCTCCTACGAGCAGTACTTC; CDR3aa: CSVVTVISYEQYF
v_gene: TRBV29-1; d_gene: NA; abundance: NA; j_gene: TRBJ1-1; CDR3nt: TGCAGCGTTGAGCGGCGCTTTGCCACTGAAGCTTTCTTT; CDR3aa: CSVERRFATEAFF
v_gene: TRBV3-1/TRBV3-2; d_gene: TRBD2; abundance: NA; j_gene: TRBJ2-1; CDR3nt: TGTGCCAGCAGCGGGACTAGCGGCGCTGAGCAGTTCTTC; CDR3aa: CASSGTSGAEQFF
v_gene: TRBV3-1/TRBV3-2; d_gene: TRBD2; abundance: few; j_gene: TRBJ2-5; CDR3nt: TGTGCCAGCAGCCAAGATTCGGGGAGGGGATGGCAAGAGACCCAGTACTTC; CDR3aa: CASSQDSGRGWQETQYF
v_gene: TRBV10-3; d_gene: NA; abundance: NA; j_gene: TRBJ2-2; CDR3nt: TGTGCCATCAGGGGCCAGGTGAAGGCCGGGGAGCTGTTTTTT; CDR3aa: CAIRGQVKAGELFF
v_gene: TRBV30; d_gene: NA; abundance: NA; j_gene: TRBJ2-3; CDR3nt: TGTGCCTGGAGTGAACTCTCGCAGGGGGATACGCAGTATTTT; CDR3aa: CAWSELSQGDTQYF
v_gene: TRBV2; d_gene: NA; abundance: NA; j_gene: TRBJ1-6; CDR3nt: TGTGCCAGCAGGACGACAGTAACGTCTTCACCCCTCCACTTT; CDR3aa: CASRTTVTSSPLHF
v_gene: TRBV5-6; d_gene: NA; abundance: NA; j_gene: TRBJ2-2; CDR3nt: TGTGCCAGCAGCTTGGCTTTCTCGAACACCGGGGAGCTGTTTTTT; CDR3aa: CASSLAFSNTGELFF
v_gene: TRBV19; d_gene: NA; abundance: once; j_gene: TRBJ1-1; CDR3nt: TGTGCCAGTAGTTTCGGGACTTCGAACACTGAAGCTTTCTTT; CDR3aa: CASSFGTSNTEAFF
v_gene: TRBV15; d_gene: TRBD1; abundance: NA; j_gene: TRBJ1-4; CDR3nt: TGTGCCACCAGCAGGGGAGGACAGGGCGCTAATGAAAAACTGTTTTTT; CDR3aa: CATSRGGQGANEKLFF
v_gene: TRBV5-1; d_gene: NA; abundance: NA; j_gene: TRBJ2-3; CDR3nt: TGCGCCAGCAGCTTGGCGGCGAGGCCAGATACGCAGTATTTT; CDR3aa: CASSLAARPDTQYF
v_gene: TRBV4-3; d_gene: NA; abundance: NA; j_gene: TRBJ1-2; CDR3nt: TGCGCCAGCAGCCAAGAAGAGTCGACCTGGGGAGGTAATGGCTACACCTTC; CDR3aa: CASSQEESTWGGNGYTF
v_gene: TRBV28; d_gene: NA; abundance: NA; j_gene: TRBJ1-5; CDR3nt: TGTGCCAGCAGTCCAGTTAATCAGCCCCAGCATTTT; CDR3aa: CASSPVNQPQHF
v_gene: TRBV7-6; d_gene: NA; abundance: NA; j_gene: TRBJ2-1; CDR3nt: TGTGCCAGCAGCCCAAACTCCCAAAGAGAGCAGTTCTTC; CDR3aa: CASSPNSQREQFF
v_gene: TRBV6-5; d_gene: NA; abundance: NA; j_gene: TRBJ1-2; CDR3nt: TGTGCCAGCAGATATGACAGAGGCTATGGCTACACCTTC; CDR3aa: CASRYDRGYGYTF
v_gene: TRBV18; d_gene: NA; abundance: NA; j_gene: TRBJ1-2; CDR3nt: TGTGCCAGCTCCCCAGGGGACATCTATGGCTACACCTTC; CDR3aa: CASSPGDIYGYTF
v_gene: TRBV19; d_gene: TRBD1; abundance: NA; j_gene: TRBJ1-2; CDR3nt: TGTGCCAGTAGTCGGGACAGGGGAACAGGCTATGGCTACACCTTC; CDR3aa: CASSRDRGTGYGYTF
v_gene: TRBV7-8; d_gene: NA; abundance: NA; j_gene: TRBJ2-2; CDR3nt: TGTGCCAGCAGCTTAGTGGCGGGGTACACCGGGGAGCTGTTTTTT; CDR3aa: CASSLVAGYTGELFF
v_gene: TRBV5-4; d_gene: TRBD2; abundance: NA; j_gene: TRBJ2-3; CDR3nt: TGTGCCAGCAGCTTGAATAGCGGGAGTTGGACAGATACGCAGTATTTT; CDR3aa: CASSLNSGSWTDTQYF
v_gene: TRBV7-9; d_gene: NA; abundance: NA; j_gene: TRBJ1-1; CDR3nt: TGTGCCAGCAGCCCGTCCGATGGGCAGGGTAGACTTGAAGCTTTCTTT; CDR3aa: CASSPSDGQGRLEAFF
v_gene: TRBV10-2; d_gene: NA; abundance: once; j_gene: TRBJ2-7; CDR3nt: TGCGCCAGCAGTGAGATAAACAGGGACCCCTACGAGCAGTACTTC; CDR3aa: CASSEINRDPYEQYF
v_gene: TRBV2; d_gene: NA; abundance: NA; j_gene: TRBJ1-3; CDR3nt: TGTGCCAGCCAACAGGACAACTCTGGAAACACCATATATTTT; CDR3aa: CASQQDNSGNTIYF
v_gene: TRBV19; d_gene: TRBD1; abundance: NA; j_gene: TRBJ2-5; CDR3nt: TGTGCCAGTAGTATAGAGGCAGGGGGAGAGACCCAGTACTTC; CDR3aa: CASSIEAGGETQYF
v_gene: TRBV2; d_gene: TRBD2; abundance: NA; j_gene: TRBJ2-3; CDR3nt: TGTGCCAGCAGGACTAGCGGCACAGATACGCAGTATTTT; CDR3aa: CASRTSGTDTQYF
v_gene: TRBV19; d_gene: TRBD1; abundance: NA; j_gene: TRBJ1-2; CDR3nt: TGTGCCAGTAGTGCCCGGGACAGGGGGCATGGCTACACCTTC; CDR3aa: CASSARDRGHGYTF
v_gene: TRBV14; d_gene: TRBD2; abundance: NA; j_gene: TRBJ2-5; CDR3nt: TGTGCCAGCAGCCAAGTGCGGGAGGGAGGTTTTTTTTACTTC; CDR3aa: CASSQVREGGFFYF
v_gene: TRBV10-3; d_gene: NA; abundance: NA; j_gene: TRBJ2-1; CDR3nt: TGTGCCATCATGTCCGGAGACAATGAGCAGTTCTTC; CDR3aa: CAIMSGDNEQFF
v_gene: TRBV25-1; d_gene: TRBD1; abundance: NA; j_gene: TRBJ2-5; CDR3nt: TGTGCCAGCAGTCCCCCCGGGACAGGGGGCGAGACCCAGTACTTC; CDR3aa: CASSPPGTGGETQYF
v_gene: TRBV11-2; d_gene: TRBD2; abundance: NA; j_gene: TRBJ2-7; CDR3nt: TGTGCCAGCAGTTTAGGGACTAGCGGGAGTTTAGGGCAGTACTTC; CDR3aa: CASSLGTSGSLGQYF
v_gene: TRBV9; d_gene: TRBD1; abundance: once; j_gene: TRBJ1-6; CDR3nt: TGTGCCAGCAGCGCGGACAGGGGGCTTAATTCACCCCTCCACTTT; CDR3aa: CASSADRGLNSPLHF
v_gene: TRBV6-5; d_gene: TRBD1; abundance: NA; j_gene: TRBJ1-5; CDR3nt: TGTGCCAGCAGTTTCAGGGGGTCCAGTGATCAGCCCCAGCATTTT; CDR3aa: CASSFRGSSDQPQHF
v_gene: TRBV3-1/TRBV3-2; d_gene: NA; abundance: NA; j_gene: TRBJ1-1; CDR3nt: TGTGCCAGCAGCCAAGTGAGTTCTGCGGGGGAAGCTTTCTTT; CDR3aa: CASSQVSSAGEAFF
v_gene: TRBV29-1; d_gene: TRBD1; abundance: NA; j_gene: TRBJ1-1; CDR3nt: TGCAGCGCGGGACAGGCGAACACTGAAGCTTTCTTT; CDR3aa: CSAGQANTEAFF
v_gene: TRBV18; d_gene: TRBD1; abundance: few; j_gene: TRBJ1-5; CDR3nt: TGTGCCAGCTCTCCAACAGGGGAGGGCAATCAGCCCCAGCATTTT; CDR3aa: CASSPTGEGNQPQHF